The rows below give T cell receptor beta chains drawn from one sample of a study of OX40 agonist ivuxolimab in advanced cancers. TCRdb's copy holds only in-frame clones and misses some; the assay was immunoSEQ multiplex PCR. The top ten hold over 1.5% of the sample, which has about 91,000 clones, under 90% seen once. This specimen was CD4+ or CD8+ T cells sorted from blood, taken in a trial of the OX40 agonist ivuxolimab. Source of these receptors: an adult with an advanced solid tumor such as melanoma, head and neck, liver or kidney cancer. Each CDR3 is given with its conserved first and last residue. D genes are given only for firm matches. Expanded clones get a size class; other rows say once, few or many, or leave the size out.

>TRBJ2-1|NA|TRBV7-3|NA
CASSPGPGHEQFF
TGTGCCAGCAGCCCTGGCCCGGGGCATGAGCAGTTCTTC
>TRBJ2-3|NA|TRBV5-1|NA
CASSLGQDTDTQYF
TGCGCCAGCAGCTTGGGGCAGGACACAGATACGCAGTATTTT
>TRBJ1-4|NA|TRBV6-1|once
CASNRNNEKLFF
TGTGCCAGCAACAGAAATAATGAAAAACTGTTTTTT
>TRBJ1-5|NA|TRBV19|NA
CASSIHGRASNQPQHF
TGTGCCAGTAGCATACACGGACGGGCTAGCAATCAGCCCCAGCATTTT
>TRBJ1-5|NA|TRBV2|NA
CASSEVPGHQPQHF
TGTGCCAGCAGTGAAGTTCCCGGCCATCAGCCCCAGCATTTT
>TRBJ2-7|TRBD1|TRBV5-6|NA
CASSQGDRVTYEQYF
TGTGCCAGCAGTCAGGGAGACAGGGTTACCTACGAGCAGTACTTC
>TRBJ1-3|NA|TRBV7-8|NA
CASSLGPGVIGNTIYF
TGTGCCAGCAGCTTAGGTCCAGGGGTGATCGGAAACACCATATATTTT
>TRBJ2-7|TRBD2|TRBV27|NA
CASSFGLAGVYEQYF
TGTGCCAGCAGTTTCGGACTAGCGGGAGTGTACGAGCAGTACTTC
>TRBJ2-1|NA|TRBV29-1|NA
CSVEPVSRYNEQFF
TGCAGCGTTGAACCCGTTTCGCGCTACAATGAGCAGTTCTTC
>TRBJ2-2|NA|TRBV7-3|NA
CASSWSNTGELFF
TGTGCCAGCAGCTGGAGTAACACCGGGGAGCTGTTTTTT
>TRBJ2-7|TRBD2|TRBV2|NA
CASAGTSGSRDEQYF
TGTGCCAGCGCCGGGACTAGCGGGAGCCGAGACGAGCAGTACTTC
>TRBJ2-5|NA|TRBV5-1|NA
CASSFEETQYF
TGCGCCAGCAGCTTTGAGGAGACCCAGTACTTC
>TRBJ2-7|NA|TRBV16|NA
CASSQFYGSSGEQYF
TGTGCCAGCAGCCAATTTTACGGATCCTCGGGGGAGCAGTACTTC
>TRBJ1-5|NA|TRBV4-1|NA
CASSPPDSSIQPQHF
TGCGCCAGCAGCCCACCGGACAGCTCCATTCAGCCCCAGCATTTT
>TRBJ2-3|NA|TRBV6-5|NA
CASSYRTSTDTQYF
TGTGCCAGCAGTTACAGGACTAGCACAGATACGCAGTATTTT
>TRBJ2-7|TRBD2|TRBV19|NA
CASSSPGTSGRGKQYF
TGTGCCAGTAGTAGCCCCGGGACTAGCGGGAGGGGGAAGCAGTACTTC
>TRBJ2-7|NA|TRBV7-2|once
CASSLGRPYEQYF
TGTGCCAGCAGCTTAGGGCGCCCCTACGAGCAGTACTTC
>TRBJ1-2|NA|TRBV27|few
CASHEGGPRVDGYTF
TGTGCCAGCCACGAGGGAGGCCCACGCGTGGATGGCTACACCTTC
>TRBJ2-1|TRBD2|TRBV13|NA
CASQLGLAGEQFF
TGTGCCAGCCAGCTGGGACTAGCGGGGGAGCAGTTCTTC
>TRBJ2-3|NA|TRBV10-3|NA
CAISGETADKDTQYF
TGTGCCATCAGTGGAGAGACAGCGGATAAGGATACGCAGTATTTT
>TRBJ2-1|NA|TRBV5-5|NA
CASRLDLSSYNEQFF
TGTGCCAGCAGACTTGACTTAAGCTCCTACAATGAGCAGTTCTTC
>TRBJ2-5|NA|TRBV7-3|NA
CASSLTRDNQETQYF
TGTGCCAGCAGCTTAACCCGGGACAACCAAGAGACCCAGTACTTC
>TRBJ2-1|TRBD2|TRBV7-3|NA
CASSLVKWTSIYNEQFF
TGTGCCAGCAGCCTTGTAAAGTGGACTAGCATCTACAATGAGCAGTTCTTC
>TRBJ1-1|NA|TRBV27|NA
CASSSPGPNTEAFF
TGTGCCAGCAGTTCCCCGGGACCGAACACTGAAGCTTTCTTT
>TRBJ1-1|NA|TRBV6-6|NA
CASSYSSRDTEAFF
TGTGCCAGCAGTTACTCGAGTCGGGACACTGAAGCTTTCTTT
>TRBJ1-4|NA|TRBV7-9|NA
CASSLGDGDEKLFF
TGTGCCAGCAGCTTAGGGGACGGCGATGAAAAACTGTTTTTT
>TRBJ1-4|TRBD1|TRBV15|NA
CATSRDRGSNEKLFF
TGTGCCACCAGCAGAGACAGGGGGTCTAATGAAAAACTGTTTTTT
>TRBJ2-3|TRBD1|TRBV18|NA
CASSPYSQGADTQYF
TGTGCCAGCTCACCCTATTCCCAGGGGGCAGATACGCAGTATTTT
>TRBJ2-1|TRBD2|TRBV7-6|once
CASTLSGLAVYNEQFF
TGTGCCAGCACCCTCTCTGGGCTAGCGGTTTACAATGAGCAGTTCTTC
>TRBJ2-7|NA|TRBV7-3|NA
CASSLFGSYEQYF
TGTGCCAGCAGCTTATTCGGCAGTTACGAGCAGTACTTC
>TRBJ1-1|NA|TRBV7-2|NA
CASSPQGVGTEAFF
TGTGCCAGCAGCCCACAGGGTGTTGGGACTGAAGCTTTCTTT
>TRBJ2-7|NA|TRBV7-6|NA
CASSLVPSSYEQYF
TGTGCCAGCAGCTTAGTTCCTAGTTCCTACGAGCAGTACTTC
>TRBJ1-1|NA|TRBV2|few
CASSYRDTEAFF
TGTGCCAGCAGTTACAGAGACACTGAAGCTTTCTTT
>TRBJ2-7|NA|TRBV4-1|once
CASSLAETMIYEQYF
TGCGCCAGCAGCCTAGCGGAAACTATGATCTACGAGCAGTACTTC
>TRBJ2-2|NA|TRBV18|NA
CASSPLQGDTGELFF
TGTGCCAGCTCACCTCTTCAGGGAGACACCGGGGAGCTGTTTTTT